Listed here are 3 T cell receptor beta chains from one sample, sequenced in a study of CD8+ T cells in alopecia areata. Investigators isolated RNA and reverse transcribed it into cDNA to act as the sequencing template. Measured with immunoSEQ multiplex PCR; TCRdb has only the in-frame clones, and not every one. This table holds 110,000 or so clones, about 50% found once. The material sequenced was NKG2D-low CD8+ T cells sorted from blood. The receptors derive from a human donor with alopecia areata.

This chain uses TRBV19 with TRBJ1-4; no clear D gene. Per the germline V gene, CDR1 is LNHDA and CDR2 is SQIVND (reference sequence). V shed 9 bases and J shed 6 bases, with 17 bases lying between them. CDR3 length: 14 residues. CDR3 sequence (DNA): TGTGCCAGCCGACCCGGGAGGATTTATGAAAAACTGTTTTTT. The encoded protein is CASRPGRIYEKLFF.

V and J are TRBV4-1 and TRBJ1-5; weak D call: TRBD1 (5 bases). Germline loops: CDR1 MGHRA, CDR2 YSYEKL. The CDR3 runs 14 residues. Deletions cut 1 base from V and 7 bases from J, with 11 bases between. The CDR3 DNA reads as TGCGCCAGCAGCCAAGCCCACGGGGACCAGCCCCAGCATTTT. Its translation: CASSQAHGDQPQHF.

The chain links TRBV27 to TRBJ1-2, with 9 bases fitting TRBD1. Germline CDR1 reads MNHEY; CDR2 reads SMNVEV (reference sequence). The CDR3 consists of 15 residues. With 2 bases clipped from V and 4 bases from J, the junction kept 5 bases outside the gene matches. The CDR3 is CASSLDGQGFYGYTF. Here the CDR3 DNA reads TGTGCCAGCAGTTTAGACGGACAGGGGTTCTATGGCTACACCTTC.